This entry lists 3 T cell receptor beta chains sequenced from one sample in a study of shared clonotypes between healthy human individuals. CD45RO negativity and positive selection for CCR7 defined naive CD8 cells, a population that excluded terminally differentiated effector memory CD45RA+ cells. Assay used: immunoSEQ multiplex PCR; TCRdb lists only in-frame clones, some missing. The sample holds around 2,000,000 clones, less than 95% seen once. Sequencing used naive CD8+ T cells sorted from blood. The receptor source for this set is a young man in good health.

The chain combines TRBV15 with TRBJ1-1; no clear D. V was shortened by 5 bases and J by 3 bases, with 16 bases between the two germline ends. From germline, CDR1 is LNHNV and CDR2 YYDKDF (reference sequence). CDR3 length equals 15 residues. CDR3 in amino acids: CATSPGGGLDTEAFF. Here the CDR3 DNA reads TGTGCCACCAGCCCGGGAGGAGGGCTCGACACTGAAGCTTTCTTT.

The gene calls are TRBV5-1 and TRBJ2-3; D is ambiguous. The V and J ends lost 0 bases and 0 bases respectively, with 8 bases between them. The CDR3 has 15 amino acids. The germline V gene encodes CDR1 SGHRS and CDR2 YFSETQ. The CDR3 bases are TGCGCCAGCAGCTTGGCGGCCCCGAGCACAGATACGCAGTATTTT. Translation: CASSLAAPSTDTQYF.

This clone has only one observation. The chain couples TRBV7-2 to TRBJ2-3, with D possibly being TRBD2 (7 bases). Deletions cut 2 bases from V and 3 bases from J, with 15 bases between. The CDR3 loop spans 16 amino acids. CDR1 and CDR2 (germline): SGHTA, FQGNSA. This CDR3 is CASSLPRGAITDTQYF. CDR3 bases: TGTGCCAGCAGCTTACCTCGGGGGGCCATTACAGATACGCAGTATTTT.